The clone carrying this T cell receptor beta chain was seen repeatedly, ten times or more. Researchers took RNA transcripts and amplified TCR beta CDR3 regions from them. A first-round RT-PCR used HTBI primers, followed by a second-round multiplex PCR. TCRdb used MiXCR to reprocess the multiplex PCR reads, holding one entry per CDR3 protein. In the table there are almost 400,000 distinct CDR3 sequences, about 16% of which are singletons. This specimen belongs to a study of Graves' ophthalmopathy and Graves' hyperthyroidism. Study as a whole: Before any treatment, peripheral blood was taken at the initial diagnosis.

The V gene lost 2 bases and the J gene lost 10 bases, with 15 bases spanning the gap. The CDR3 runs 15 residues. From germline, CDR1 is MNHEY and CDR2 SVGAGI. This clonotype originated in a woman aged 18-29 years with Graves' ophthalmopathy. The chain uses TRBV6-5 and TRBJ1-6; unclear D gene. The sequenced sample consisted of peripheral blood. CDR3 sequence reads: CASSYIVSVESPLHF. In nucleotides, the CDR3 is TGTGCCAGCAGTTACATCGTCAGTGTAGAGTCACCCCTCCACTTT.